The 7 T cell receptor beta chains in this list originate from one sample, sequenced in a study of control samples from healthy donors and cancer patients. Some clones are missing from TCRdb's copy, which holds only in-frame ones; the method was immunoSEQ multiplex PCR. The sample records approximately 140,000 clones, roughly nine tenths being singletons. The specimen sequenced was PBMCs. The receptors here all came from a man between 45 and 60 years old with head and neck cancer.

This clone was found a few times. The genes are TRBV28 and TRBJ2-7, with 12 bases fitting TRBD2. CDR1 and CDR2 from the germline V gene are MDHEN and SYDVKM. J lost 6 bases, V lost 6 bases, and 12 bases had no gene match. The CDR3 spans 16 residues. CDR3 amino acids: CASRRLAGEGIAEQYF. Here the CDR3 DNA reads TGTGCCAGCAGAAGACTAGCGGGAGAGGGAATAGCCGAGCAGTACTTC.

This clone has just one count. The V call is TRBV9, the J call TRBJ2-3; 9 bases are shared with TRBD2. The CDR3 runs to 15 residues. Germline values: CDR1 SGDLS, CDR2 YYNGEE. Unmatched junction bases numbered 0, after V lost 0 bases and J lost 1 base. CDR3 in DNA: TGTGCCAGCAGCGTAGTAGCGGGGGGCACAGATACGCAGTATTTT. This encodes CASSVVAGGTDTQYF.

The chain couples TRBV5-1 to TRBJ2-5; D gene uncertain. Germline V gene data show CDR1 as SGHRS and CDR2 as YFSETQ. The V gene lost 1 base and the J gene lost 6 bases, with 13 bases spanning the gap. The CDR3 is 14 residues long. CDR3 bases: TGCGCCAGCAGCTTGCGTCCTGGGGAAAAGACCCAGTACTTC. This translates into CASSLRPGEKTQYF.

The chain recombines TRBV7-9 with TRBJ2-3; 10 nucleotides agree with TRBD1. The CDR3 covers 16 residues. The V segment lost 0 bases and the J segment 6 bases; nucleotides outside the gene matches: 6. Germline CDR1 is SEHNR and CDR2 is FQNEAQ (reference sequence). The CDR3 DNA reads TGTGCCAGCAGCTTAGCGGGGGGGACAGGGGAGGATACGCAGTATTTT. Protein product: CASSLAGGTGEDTQYF.

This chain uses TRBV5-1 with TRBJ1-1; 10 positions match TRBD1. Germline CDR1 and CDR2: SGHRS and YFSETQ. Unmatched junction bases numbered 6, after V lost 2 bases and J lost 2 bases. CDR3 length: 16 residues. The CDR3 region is CASSFGQGGYNTEAFF. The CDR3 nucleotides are TGCGCCAGCAGCTTTGGACAGGGGGGGTATAACACTGAAGCTTTCTTT.

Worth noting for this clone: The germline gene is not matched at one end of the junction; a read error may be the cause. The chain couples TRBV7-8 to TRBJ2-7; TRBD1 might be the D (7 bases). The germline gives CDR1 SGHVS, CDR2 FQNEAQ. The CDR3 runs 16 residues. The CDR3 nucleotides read TGTGCCAGCAGCTTAAATACTCAGGGGGGCTCCTACGGGCAGTACTTC. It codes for CASSLNTQGGSYGQYF.

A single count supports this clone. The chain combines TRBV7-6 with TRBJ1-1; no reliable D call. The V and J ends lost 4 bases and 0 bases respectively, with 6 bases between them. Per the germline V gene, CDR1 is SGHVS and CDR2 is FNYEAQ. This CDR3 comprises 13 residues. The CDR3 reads CASSSQVNTEAFF. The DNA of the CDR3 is TGTGCCAGCAGCTCTCAAGTGAACACTGAAGCTTTCTTT.